This T cell receptor beta chain came from a study of T-cell reconstitution after alpha-beta-depleted transplantation in children (dated by TCRdb to 2016 to 2018). Broadly, across the study: Using TCR repertoire profiling, the study quantitatively followed how T-cell immune reconstitution unfolded in children after TCRalphabeta/CD19-depleted allogeneic hematopoietic cell transplantation.

As for this clonotype: Its antigen is unknown. Within one base of it there is no much larger clone, and no base qualities were kept.

Libraries were prepared through PCR. Sequencer: Illumina HiSeq 2500. Molecular barcoding was employed in the preparation of TCR libraries, with unique molecular identifiers being used to normalize TCRbeta repertoire quantification. The raw public data were reprocessed by TCRdb itself: fastp quality trimming at Q25, MiXCR clonotype calling, in-frame beta chains only. Rows matching on CDR3 protein sequence are summarized as one entry with the most common DNA and genes. The sample profile shows just over 350,000 distinct CDR3 sequences; about 14% of them were found once. The top ten hold roughly 4.5% of the sample. V is clipped by 2 bases and J by 4 bases, and the sequence between their germline boundaries is 4 bases long. CDR1 and CDR2 are drawn from the germline V gene: SNHLY, FYNNEI. From the cysteine up to the phenylalanine, the CDR3 has a length of 12 residues. Of the read, only the CDR3 DNA is kept; its 36 bases are in frame from base 1.

Sequenced here: PBMCs, sampled from the stem cell graft. The rearranged chain carries TRBV2 and TRBJ2-3, with the D gene not clear enough to name. The receptor comes from a human donor who donated a stem cell graft to a child with Fanconi anemia. The nucleotide sequence reads as follows: TGTGCCAGCAGTGAATCCTCAGATACGCAGTATTTT. This yields the protein CASSESSDTQYF.